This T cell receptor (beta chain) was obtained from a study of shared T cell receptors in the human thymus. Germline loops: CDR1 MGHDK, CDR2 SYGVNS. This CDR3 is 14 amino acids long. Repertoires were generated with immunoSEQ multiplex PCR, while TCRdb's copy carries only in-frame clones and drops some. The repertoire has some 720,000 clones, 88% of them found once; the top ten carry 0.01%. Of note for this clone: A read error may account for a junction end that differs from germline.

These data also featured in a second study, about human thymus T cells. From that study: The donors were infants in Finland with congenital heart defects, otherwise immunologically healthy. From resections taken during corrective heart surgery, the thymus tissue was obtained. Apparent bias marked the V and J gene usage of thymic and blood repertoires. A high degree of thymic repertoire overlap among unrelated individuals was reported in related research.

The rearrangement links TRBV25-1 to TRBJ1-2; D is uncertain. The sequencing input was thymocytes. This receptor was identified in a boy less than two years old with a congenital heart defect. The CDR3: CASRVGIPDYGYPF. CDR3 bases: TGTGCCAGCAGAGTAGGAATCCCAGACTATGGCTACCCCTTC.